This T cell receptor beta chain was captured by sequencing in a study of cytomegalovirus exposure and HLA in healthy donors. PCR was performed using 60 Vbeta and 13 Jbeta primers. As originally analysed: Later, tens of millions of unique TCR beta chains were counted in an analysis, and roughly 11 million of them were shared. Using immunoSEQ multiplex PCR, the repertoire was profiled, and TCRdb retains in-frame clones only, with some absent. Clonal size and the V and J genes are those of that table, whereas D and trimming came from the DNA. This table has 100,000 to 150,000 clones, 60% to 80% appearing once. About this clone: Its target is unknown.

Study-wide findings and caveats: Later genetic work tied a missense DCLRE1C variant to beta-chain V and J trimming. The CMV antigen specificity of a few CMV-associated chains was confirmed through in vitro analysis.

Looked up from germline, CDR1 is GTSNPN and CDR2 is SVGIG (reference sequence). The CDR3 is 14 amino acids. Trimming took 5 bases from V and 0 from J, leaving 10 bases between them. This clonotype originated in a woman between 45 and 60 years old in good health and CMV-seronegative. J is TRBJ2-2 and V is TRBV30, with TRBD2 as a possible D gene (6 bases). Specimen: PBMCs. CDR3 in amino acids: CAWARLANTGELFF. Here the CDR3 DNA reads TGTGCCTGGGCTCGACTAGCGAACACCGGGGAGCTGTTTTTT.